The 10 T cell receptor beta chains presented below share a single source sample, sequenced in a study of identical twins. TCRdb re-derived calls from the 5' RACE reads in MiXCR, one entry per CDR3 protein. The sample has about 240,000 distinct CDR3 sequences, over 9.5% seen once. The specimen sequenced was memory T cells sorted from blood. All receptors come from a man in his fifties in good health.

The genes are TRBV24-1 and TRBJ2-3, with a weak D call TRBD1 (7 bases). Trimming took off 0 bases at V and 4 bases at J, with 19 bases between the two ends. The CDR3 consists of 18 residues. Germline loops: CDR1 KGHDR, CDR2 SFDVKD. The CDR3 bases are TGTGCCACCAGTGATTTGCTGAGGCACAGGGGAGGCGCAGATACGCAGTATTTT. Protein product: CATSDLLRHRGGADTQYF.

This clonotype was counted between two and nine times. The rearrangement uses TRBV27 and TRBJ1-1; TRBD1 aligns across 8 bases. With 6 bases clipped from V and 4 bases from J, the junction kept 7 bases outside the gene matches. The germline gives CDR1 MNHEY, CDR2 SMNVEV (reference sequence). The CDR3 runs 14 residues. The CDR3 is CASSLRTGTTEAFF. CDR3 nucleotide sequence: TGTGCCAGCAGCCTCAGGACAGGGACCACTGAAGCTTTCTTT.

The chain employs TRBV9 and TRBJ2-1; 9 nucleotides agree with TRBD1. Trimming cost V 8 bases and J 3 bases; bases outside gene matches: 18. The CDR3 totals 18 residues. Germline V lookup: CDR1 SGDLS, CDR2 YYNGEE. CDR3 sequence (DNA): TGTGCCAGACTTGAGGGGGCAACCGGGACAGGGAACTACAATGAGCAGTTCTTC. Translation gives CARLEGATGTGNYNEQFF.

About this clonotype itself: This may come from a read error, since a much larger clone is one base off. Given the absence of the conserved phenylalanine or tryptophan at the CDR3 end, a read error is likely. This sequence joins TRBV6-2 or TRBV6-3 and TRBJ2-3; 7 bases line up with TRBD2. V shed 2 bases, J shed 7 bases, and the junction held 15 bases outside the gene matches. The germline V gene encodes CDR1 MNHEY and CDR2 SVGEGT. CDR3 length equals 17 residues. CDR3 nucleotides: TGTGCCAGCAGTTACCACCTAGCGGAGGCCCCACCCTATACGCAGTATCTT. This codes for CASSYHLAEAPPYTQYL.

There are many counts of this clonotype. The chain recombines TRBV7-3 with TRBJ2-3, with D possibly TRBD2 on 6 matching bases. The CDR3 runs 15 residues. Germline lookup yields CDR1 SGHTA and CDR2 FQGTGA. The V gene lost 2 bases and the J gene lost 0 bases, with 9 bases spanning the gap. The CDR3 loop reads CASSLAGRSTDTQYF. The DNA for the CDR3 is TGTGCCAGCAGCTTAGCGGGAAGGAGCACAGATACGCAGTATTTT.

This clonotype was found a few times. V and J are TRBV24-1 and TRBJ2-2; 7 bases agree with TRBD1. The CDR3 totals 14 residues. The V gene end was trimmed by 7 bases and the J gene end by 8 bases; junction bases not matched to a gene: 9. The germline gives CDR1 KGHDR, CDR2 SFDVKD. The CDR3, as DNA: TGTGCCACCAGGGGACAGCACCTGGGAGGGGAGCTGTTTTTT. Translating gives CATRGQHLGGELFF.

This clonotype was seen a few times. The DNA of the CDR3 is TGTGCCAGCAGCTCCCGGGGGACAGGAAGCACAGATACGCAGTATTTT. Protein sequence: CASSSRGTGSTDTQYF. V gene TRBV7-6 combines with J gene TRBJ2-3; 8 bases line up with TRBD1. This CDR3 contains 16 residues. Germline CDR1 SGHVS, CDR2 FNYEAQ. J gave up 0 bases and V 4 bases, and 6 bases lay outside the gene matches.

This chain links TRBV7-8 with TRBJ2-1; 12 bases match TRBD2. The CDR3 is made up of 15 amino acids. Trimming took 5 bases from V and 8 from J; bases not matched to a gene: 7. Germline loops: CDR1 SGHVS, CDR2 FQNEAQ. CDR3 amino acids: CASSVSGLAGDEQFF. Written as DNA, the CDR3 is TGTGCCAGCAGCGTCTCGGGACTAGCGGGTGATGAGCAGTTCTTC.

The chain has TRBV20-1 and TRBJ2-3; 10 bases fit TRBD2. The length of the CDR3 is 16 residues. CDR1 and CDR2 (germline): DFQATT, SNEGSKA (reference sequence). V dropped 3 bases and J dropped 5; count of bases not matched to a gene: 11. CDR3 amino acids: CSASRTSGGPQDTQYF. The CDR3, as DNA: TGCAGTGCTAGTAGGACTAGCGGAGGGCCCCAAGATACGCAGTATTTT.

There are many counts of this clonotype. V and J are TRBV30 and TRBJ2-2; the D gene is possibly TRBD1 (5 bases). Trimming pared 0 bases from V and 4 bases from J, leaving 9 bases between. The CDR3 is 14 amino acids. Germline lookup yields CDR1 GTSNPN and CDR2 SVGIG (reference sequence). The CDR3 loop is CAWSVPGPTGELFF. The CDR3 nucleotides read TGTGCCTGGAGTGTCCCAGGGCCCACCGGGGAGCTGTTTTTT. Full variable domain (rest looked up from reference TRBV30 and TRBJ2-2): SQTIHQWPATLVQPVGSPLSLECTVEGTSNPNLYWYRQAAGRGLQLLFYSVGIGQISSEVPQNLSASRPQDRQFILSSKKLLLSDSGFYLCAWSVPGPTGELFFGEGSRLTVL.